The next 7 T cell receptor beta chains were all read from a single sample in a study of metastatic and nonmetastatic thyroid tumors. All patients were untreated before thyroid surgery. TCRdb used MiXCR to call clones anew from the PCR reads. The table has about 40,000 clones, 15% to 20% seen once. Material for sequencing was tumor tissue. The origin of the receptors is a female donor with papillary thyroid cancer or a benign thyroid nodule (not recorded which). Some clones in this sample may be carry-over from other donors' samples.

The table lists this clone with many counts. This chain connects TRBV29-1 to TRBJ1-1; D is perhaps TRBD1 (5 bases). V was clipped by 5 bases and J by 4 bases, with 20 bases between them. Germline V gene data show CDR1 as SQVTM and CDR2 as ANQGSEA. This CDR3 contains 15 residues. In DNA, the CDR3 is TGCAGCGTTACCCGAAGGGCCGCTGGGGGCACTGAAGCTTTCTTT. Residues: CSVTRRAAGGTEAFF.

This clone was counted ten times or more. This sequence joins TRBV4-2 and TRBJ1-2; possible D gene TRBD1, 5 bases. Per germline, CDR1 LGHNA and CDR2 YNFKEQ. Trimming took off 0 bases at V and 8 bases at J, with 19 bases between the two ends. CDR3 size: 16 residues. CDR3 protein: CASSQDLRPGEGGYTF. The CDR3 DNA reads as TGTGCCAGCAGCCAAGATCTACGTCCGGGGGAGGGCGGCTACACCTTC.

The genes are TRBV5-5 and TRBJ1-5; D uncertain. Trimming took off 3 bases at V and 10 bases at J, with 14 bases between the two ends. Germline loops: CDR1 SGHKS, CDR2 YYEKEE (reference sequence). This CDR3 has 13 residues. DNA of the CDR3: TGTGCCAGCAGCTCCCAAACAGTAGGTCCCCAGCATTTT. The encoded protein is CASSSQTVGPQHF.

This clone showed up just once. The chain combines TRBV4-1 with TRBJ1-6; D not certain. The length of the CDR3 is 15 residues. Germline V lookup: CDR1 MGHRA, CDR2 YSYEKL. V lost 0 bases and J 8 bases, leaving 11 bases between the germline ends. The CDR3 sequence: CASSQDTQRDSPLHF. The CDR3 nucleotides read TGCGCCAGCAGCCAAGATACACAGCGTGATTCACCCCTCCACTTT.

The chain uses TRBV2 and TRBJ2-5, with TRBD2 matching 7 bases. Trimming took 7 bases from V and 4 from J; bases not matched to a gene: 9. The length of the CDR3 is 14 residues. The germline CDR1 and CDR2 sequences are SNHLY and FYNNEI. CDR3 DNA: TGTGCCAGCAAAAAGCGGGATGCAGGAGAGACCCAGTACTTC. Translating it yields CASKKRDAGETQYF.

This chain links TRBV15 with TRBJ1-5; D is unresolved. The CDR3 sequence is 14 residues long. V dropped 7 bases and J dropped 9 bases, with 19 bases sitting between them. CDR1 and CDR2 from the germline V gene are LNHNV and YYDKDF (reference sequence). DNA for the CDR3: TGTGCCACCATCACCGGACGGACCCCGCGGCCCCAGCATTTT. It yields the protein CATITGRTPRPQHF.

The chain couples TRBV30 to TRBJ2-3, with 8 bases aligning to TRBD1. V trimming: 3 bases; J trimming: 3 bases; junction bases outside the gene matches: 5. CDR1 and CDR2 (germline): GTSNPN, SVGIG (reference sequence). The CDR3 extends over 14 amino acids. CDR3 region: CAWRHRGWTDTQYF. The CDR3 nucleotides read TGTGCCTGGAGGCACAGGGGGTGGACAGATACGCAGTATTTT.